Listed here are 24 T cell receptor beta chains from one sample, sequenced in a study of T-cell reconstitution after alpha-beta-depleted transplantation in children. Unique molecular identifiers were incorporated during preparation of the TCRbeta library. Each CDR3 protein is one row after TCRdb ran MiXCR on the PCR reads. The sample lists 500,000 or so distinct CDR3 sequences, approximately 29% seen once, with approximately 2.3% in the top ten. Sequencing was performed on PBMCs from the stem cell graft donor, taken from the stem cell graft. These receptors originate from a human donor who donated a stem cell graft to a child with aplastic anemia.

The V call is TRBV19, the J call TRBJ1-1; the D gene is possibly TRBD1 (5 bases). This CDR3 is built from 14 residues. Germline V CDR1 and CDR2: LNHDA, SQIVND (reference sequence). The V gene lost 3 bases and the J gene lost 2 bases, with 10 bases spanning the gap. The CDR3 DNA reads as TGTGCCAGTAGTATCTCCGACAGTAACACTGAAGCTTTCTTT. Its translation is CASSISDSNTEAFF. The variable domain in full, with the rest retrieved from reference TRBV19 and TRBJ1-1, is DGGITQSPKYLFRKEGQNVTLSCEQNLNHDAMYWYRQDPGQGLRLIYYSQIVNDFQKGDIAEGYSVSREKKESFPLTVTSAQKNPTAFYLCASSISDSNTEAFFGQGTRLTVV.

This clonotype turned up a few times. The genes are TRBV6-1 and TRBJ2-7, with D perhaps given as TRBD1 or TRBD2 (5 bases each). The CDR3 consists of 15 residues. The V gene lost 6 bases and the J gene lost 3 bases, with 18 bases spanning the gap. Germline assignment: CDR1 MNHNS and CDR2 SASEGT. Here the CDR3 DNA reads TGTGCCAGCAGCCCCGGGGCCGACACTTACTACGAGCAGTACGTC. Protein sequence: CASSPGADTYYEQYV.

The rearrangement joins TRBV5-1 to TRBJ1-1; D gene uncertain. The CDR3 spans 16 residues. The V end lost 0 bases, the J end lost 0 bases, and 12 bases lay between the germline ends. Germline V CDR1 and CDR2: SGHRS, YFSETQ. The CDR3 loop is CASSLAGTSLNTEAFF. CDR3 DNA: TGCGCCAGCAGCTTGGCAGGCACCTCCTTGAACACTGAAGCTTTCTTT.

The chain carries TRBV10-2 and TRBJ2-7; possible D gene TRBD1, 5 bases. Germline V gives CDR1 WSHSY, CDR2 SAAADI. The CDR3 has 15 residues. Trimming took off 5 bases at V and 0 bases at J, with 14 bases between the two ends. For the CDR3, the DNA is TGCGCCAGCAGTTGGGCCGAGACAGTCTCCTACGAGCAGTACTTC. As protein: CASSWAETVSYEQYF.

The chain recombines TRBV5-1 with TRBJ1-4; D call uncertain. The CDR3 is 14 residues long. V was shortened by 4 bases and J by 2 bases, with 9 bases between the two germline ends. Germline CDR1 reads SGHRS; CDR2 reads YFSETQ. In nucleotides, the CDR3 is TGCGCCAGCAGCGCCACCGGGACTAATGAAAAACTGTTTTTT. The encoded protein is CASSATGTNEKLFF.

This clonotype was observed a handful of times. The rearrangement links TRBV29-1 to TRBJ2-7; 9 positions match TRBD2. Germline trimming cut 2 bases from V and 3 bases from J; bases unmatched to any gene: 5. The CDR3 totals 14 residues. The germline gives CDR1 SQVTM, CDR2 ANQGSEA. The CDR3 nucleotides are TGCAGCGTTGAAAAGATAGCGGGAGTCTACGAGCAGTACGTC. Protein sequence: CSVEKIAGVYEQYV.

This clonotype was counted only a few times. The rearrangement joins TRBV29-1 to TRBJ1-4; 10 bases match TRBD1. V shed 7 bases, J shed 5 bases, and the junction held 13 bases outside the gene matches. This CDR3 has 16 amino acids. The V gene's germline CDR1 is SQVTM and CDR2 ANQGSEA. CDR3 DNA: TGCAGCGGCCGACAGGGGGCGCAGGGGGTGAATGAAAAACTGTTTTTT. Translation: CSGRQGAQGVNEKLFF.

V usage is TRBV29-1 and J usage is TRBJ2-1, with D unresolved. CDR1 and CDR2 from the germline V gene are SQVTM and ANQGSEA. The CDR3 spans 14 residues. The germline V and J ends were trimmed by 4 bases and 0 bases, with 10 bases remaining between them. The CDR3 loop is CSVALGSSYNEQFF. For the CDR3, the DNA is TGCAGCGTTGCTCTTGGAAGCTCCTACAATGAGCAGTTCTTC.

The rearrangement joins TRBV7-3 to TRBJ2-1; D is uncertain. Germline V gene data show CDR1 as SGHTA and CDR2 as FQGTGA. This CDR3 contains 13 residues. V lost 2 bases and J lost 5, with 7 bases in between. The CDR3 sequence: CASSLQSNNEQFF. The DNA of the CDR3 is TGTGCCAGCAGCTTACAAAGCAACAATGAGCAGTTCTTC. Full variable domain (missing parts from reference TRBV7-3 and TRBJ2-1): GAGVSQTPSNKVTEKGKYVELRCDPISGHTALYWYRQSLGQGPEFLIYFQGTGAADDSGLPNDRFFAVRPEGSVSTLKIQRTERGDSAVYLCASSLQSNNEQFFGPGTRLTVL.

This clonotype was recorded a few times. The rearrangement joins TRBV6-5 to TRBJ2-3; 14 nucleotides agree with TRBD2. The CDR3 is made up of 17 amino acids. The V and J ends lost 4 bases and 0 bases, in that order; junction bases with no gene match: 3. From germline, CDR1 is MNHEY and CDR2 SVGAGI. The CDR3 bases are TGTGCCAGCAGTTGGACTAGCGGGAGGACTAGCACAGATACGCAGTATTTT. Its protein product is CASSWTSGRTSTDTQYF.

The chain employs TRBV5-5 and TRBJ2-3, with a possible D match to TRBD2 (5 bases). This CDR3 is built from 13 residues. The ends were cut back, 9 bases at V and 0 bases at J, with 11 bases in the middle. Looked up from germline, CDR1 is SGHKS and CDR2 is YYEKEE (reference sequence). The CDR3 DNA reads TGTGCCACCGGGATTTCTAGCACAGATACGCAGTATTTT. Translating it yields CATGISSTDTQYF.

The chain links TRBV5-1 to TRBJ2-1; no clear D gene. Germline lookup yields CDR1 SGHRS and CDR2 YFSETQ. V was pared by 0 bases and J by 6 bases, with 13 bases between. This CDR3 contains 15 residues. The CDR3, as DNA: TGCGCCAGCAGCTTGGCCAGACGGTCTGTCAATGAGCAGTTCTTC. Residues: CASSLARRSVNEQFF.

This clonotype has only a few counts. The J gene is TRBJ2-5, the V gene TRBV5-4; TRBD2 matches at 7 bases. The ends lost 1 base at V and 3 bases at J; junction bases unmatched: 3. Germline V gene data show CDR1 as SGHNT and CDR2 as YYREEE (reference sequence). The CDR3 totals 14 residues. DNA of the CDR3: TGTGCCAGCAGCTTGTCGCTAGCGGAAGAGACCCAGTACTTC. This codes for CASSLSLAEETQYF.

This clonotype has only a few counts. This rearrangement joins TRBV9 to TRBJ2-1, with no clear D. Looked up from germline, CDR1 is SGDLS and CDR2 is YYNGEE. Trimming removed 3 bases at V and 7 bases at J, with 20 bases between. This CDR3 is 16 amino acids long. The CDR3 protein is CASSAPGYLEVNEQFF. Here the CDR3 DNA reads TGTGCCAGCAGCGCCCCCGGTTACCTTGAGGTGAATGAGCAGTTCTTC.

The gene calls are TRBV29-1 and TRBJ2-2, with D possibly being TRBD2 (6 bases). The CDR3 contains 12 residues. V lost 7 bases to trimming and J lost 5 bases, with 11 bases between them. Germline assignment: CDR1 SQVTM and CDR2 ANQGSEA. The CDR3 is CSAGRGTGELFF. In DNA, the CDR3 is TGCAGCGCGGGCCGGGGGACCGGGGAGCTGTTTTTT.

This clonotype was found a few times. This chain connects TRBV7-2 to TRBJ2-1; 7 bases are shared with TRBD2. The CDR3 consists of 15 residues. V lost 1 base to trimming and J lost 8 bases; unmatched junction nucleotides: 8. In germline, CDR1 is SGHTA, CDR2 FQGNSA. The chain's CDR3 is CASSLEGRAWDEQFF. The CDR3 bases are TGTGCCAGCAGCTTAGAAGGGAGGGCTTGGGATGAGCAGTTCTTC.

The rearrangement uses TRBV20-1 and TRBJ2-7; D is perhaps TRBD2 (6 bases). The CDR3 runs to 14 residues. Germline CDR1 reads DFQATT; CDR2 reads SNEGSKA (reference sequence). Trimming left V 2 bases short and J 4 bases short, with 15 bases between. The CDR3 spells CSARSLALFYEQYF. In nucleotides, the CDR3 is TGCAGTGCTAGAAGCCTAGCGCTATTTTACGAGCAGTACTTC.

This chain connects TRBV6-5 to TRBJ2-1; TRBD2 agrees at 10 bases. The CDR3 runs 12 residues. Trimming cost V 6 bases and J 15 bases; bases outside gene matches: 8. Per germline, CDR1 MNHEY and CDR2 SVGAGI. In DNA form, the CDR3 reads TGTGCCAGCAGCTCACATAGCGGGAGGCGGTTCTTC. Encoded protein: CASSSHSGRRFF.

This sequence joins TRBV15 and TRBJ2-7; 8 nucleotides line up with TRBD1. V lost 0 bases and J lost 6; bases outside the gene matches: 13. CDR1 and CDR2 from the germline V gene are LNHNV and YYDKDF (reference sequence). This CDR3 is built from 17 residues. The CDR3 DNA is TGTGCCACCAGCAGAGATCGAGGGGGGACAGGTCGGTTCGAGCAGTACTTC. Translation gives CATSRDRGGTGRFEQYF.

V usage is TRBV7-2 and J usage is TRBJ2-7, with D maybe TRBD2 (7 bases). Germline V gene lookup returns CDR1 SGHTA and CDR2 FQGNSA. The CDR3 contains 14 residues. Trimming stripped 5 bases from V and 2 bases from J, with 13 bases between. As DNA, the CDR3 is TGTGCCAGCAGCCTAGGGGGAGGGCCCTACGAGCAGTACGTC. It translates to CASSLGGGPYEQYV.

Only a few counts were recorded for this clonotype. The rearrangement links TRBV13 to TRBJ2-2; the D gene is possibly TRBD1 (6 bases). Trimming removed 1 base from V and 1 base from J, with 10 bases in between. The germline V gene encodes CDR1 PRHDT and CDR2 FYEKMQ (reference sequence). The CDR3 loop spans 16 amino acids. The CDR3 region has the DNA TGTGCCAGCAGCTTAGAGGGGGAACAGAACACCGGGGAGCTGTTTTTT. Residues: CASSLEGEQNTGELFF.

The chain has TRBV7-2 and TRBJ1-6; D is unclear. The CDR3 runs 15 residues. Germline values: CDR1 SGHTA, CDR2 FQGNSA. The V gene lost 0 bases and the J gene lost 6 bases, with 9 bases spanning the gap. CDR3 DNA: TGTGCCAGCAGCTTAGCGCAAGGCACTAATTCACCCCTCCACTTT. It yields the protein CASSLAQGTNSPLHF.

CDR3 amino acids: CASSLVADVYGYTF. Written as DNA, the CDR3 is TGCGCCAGCAGCTTGGTTGCGGATGTCTATGGCTACACCTTC. J is TRBJ1-2 and V is TRBV5-1; D is ambiguous. The CDR3 length is 14 residues. Deletions cut 0 bases from V and 4 bases from J, with 10 bases between. Per the germline V gene, CDR1 is SGHRS and CDR2 is YFSETQ.

This chain uses TRBV3-1 with TRBJ2-3; D is unresolved. Trimming cost V 0 bases and J 7 bases, with 11 bases left between them. This CDR3 spans 14 amino acids. Germline CDR1 is LGHDT and CDR2 is YNNKEL (reference sequence). The CDR3 nucleotides are TGTGCCAGCAGCCAAGAGTCCGGCCGTAATACGCAGTATTTT. Its protein is CASSQESGRNTQYF.